The sequence of this T cell receptor beta chain was determined in a study of shared T cell receptors in the human thymus. TCRdb's table, derived via immunoSEQ multiplex PCR, lists solely in-frame clones and lacks some. This sample has 650,000 to 950,000 clones; around 85% occur once, and the top ten carry roughly 0.01%. The sample also formed part of further work on human thymus T cells. That source adds: Corrective heart surgery yielded the resections from which the thymus tissue came. Among thymic and blood repertoires, usage of V and J genes appeared biased.

Source material: thymocytes. This clonotype was obtained from a girl less than two years old with a congenital heart defect.

CDR3 bases: TGTGCCAGTAGTACCGGACAGGATGTAGGATACACCTTC. Translating it yields CASSTGQDVGYTF. The chain has TRBV19 and TRBJ1-2; 7 bases are a match to TRBD1. The V and J ends lost 4 bases and 11 bases, in that order; junction bases with no gene match: 10. The length of the CDR3 is 13 residues. Germline lookup yields CDR1 LNHDA and CDR2 SQIVND (reference sequence).